This TCR beta chain was identified during a study of blood T cell repertoires in COVID-19. Data came from immunoSEQ multiplex PCR; TCRdb stores just in-frame clones and leaves some out. The sample consists of more than 85,000 clones, 90% of them appearing once. V lost 4 bases and J lost 5, with 17 bases in between. Germline CDR1 reads MNHEY; CDR2 reads SMNVEV (reference sequence). The CDR3 has 15 amino acids. Sequencing was performed on peripheral blood. This sequence joins TRBV27 and TRBJ2-5, with D maybe TRBD1 (6 bases). The clonotype was recovered from a human donor in a cohort sampled during active COVID-19. CDR3: CASSYHRAGTETQYF. The DNA of the CDR3 is TGTGCCAGCAGTTACCACAGGGCCGGCACGGAGACCCAGTACTTC.